This TCR beta chain is drawn from a study of T-cell memory formation after mild COVID-19. Whole-study results and caveats: Clones contracting over day 15 to 85 were CD4/CD8 balanced, with later expanders leaning CD4+.

This clonotype was counted between two and nine times. Its matching antigen is unknown. TCRdb re-analysed the 5' RACE reads in MiXCR, keeping a single row per CDR3 protein. Seen here are around 60,000 distinct CDR3 sequences, over 7.5% observed once, and the top ten hold around 1.2%. This receptor was obtained from a man younger than 35 who had mild COVID-19 (a few samples of this study predate the infection). Cell type and time point are not known. The sample comprised PBMCs or a T cell subset sorted from them (not recorded which).

CDR3 amino acids: CASSVATTYNEQFF. As DNA, the CDR3 is TGTGCCAGCAGCGTAGCCACTACCTACAATGAGCAGTTCTTC. This chain uses TRBV9 with TRBJ2-1; unclear D gene. V lost 0 bases and J lost 2, with 6 bases in between. This CDR3 has 14 residues. The germline gives CDR1 SGDLS, CDR2 YYNGEE.